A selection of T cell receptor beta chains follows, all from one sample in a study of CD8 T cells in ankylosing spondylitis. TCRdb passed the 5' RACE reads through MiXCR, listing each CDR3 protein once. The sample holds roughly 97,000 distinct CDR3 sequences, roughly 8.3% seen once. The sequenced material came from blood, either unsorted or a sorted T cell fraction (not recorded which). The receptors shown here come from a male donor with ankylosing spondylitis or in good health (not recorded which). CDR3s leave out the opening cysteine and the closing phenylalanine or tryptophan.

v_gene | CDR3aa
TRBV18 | ASSAEKHGYNSPLH
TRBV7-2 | ASSYLRGGLYEQF
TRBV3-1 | ASSQGSEQY
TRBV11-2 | ASSNRQTYQETQY
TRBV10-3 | AISGRTGLGTEAF
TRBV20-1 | SASPPLGSNQPQH
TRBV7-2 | ASSPSPLVAGNEQF
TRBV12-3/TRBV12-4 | ASSSAQETQY
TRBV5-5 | ASRKGDTQY
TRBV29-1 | SVQRGGYEQY
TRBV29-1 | SVEGQGANEQY
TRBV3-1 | ASRSGSLNEQY
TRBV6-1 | ASSRDRDTEAF
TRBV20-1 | SAKASPNNYGYT
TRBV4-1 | ASSQVRGLNNEQF
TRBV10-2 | ASSEPLGTNEKLF
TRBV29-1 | SASESSYNEQF
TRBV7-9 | ASSLKYQETQY
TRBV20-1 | SARDRDLRSYT
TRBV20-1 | SGGPAQGKAEAF
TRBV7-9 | ASSGSNEQF
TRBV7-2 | ASSLLLGGNQPQH
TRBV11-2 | ASSPGRGPTYEQY
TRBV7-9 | ASSLLRAKGKNTEAF
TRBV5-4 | ASSLRQSGAEAF
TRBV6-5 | ASSYRGLGLHEQY
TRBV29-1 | STWGLAGDEQF